This TCR beta chain was observed in a study of blood T cell repertoires in COVID-19. Looking at the study overall: Samples taken during acute and convalescent COVID-19 were collected in the United States, Italy and Spain. Sample material is recorded as cDNA or gDNA derived from T cells, B-cell-depleted T cells, or PBMCs.

This clone was counted a few times. The repertoire was sequenced with immunoSEQ multiplex PCR; TCRdb's copy has only in-frame clones and lacks some. This sample has around 63,000 clones, with around four fifths found just once. CDR1 and CDR2 from the germline V gene are SGHRS and YFSETQ. There are 14 residues in the CDR3. V was clipped by 5 bases and J by 5 bases; unmatched bases: 7. This TCR was recovered from a woman between 65 and 79 years old with acute or convalescent COVID-19. V usage is TRBV5-1 and J usage is TRBJ1-1; 9 nucleotides line up with TRBD1. The specimen was peripheral blood. In DNA form, the CDR3 reads TGCGCCAGCAGTTCCGGACAGGGGATGACTGAAGCTTTCTTT. Its protein product is CASSSGQGMTEAFF. Full variable domain (rest looked up from reference TRBV5-1 and TRBJ1-1): KAGVTQTPRYLIKTRGQQVTLSCSPISGHRSVSWYQQTPGQGLQFLFEYFSETQRNKGNFPGRFSGRQFSNSRSEMNVSTLELGDSALYLCASSSGQGMTEAFFGQGTRLTVV.